This TCR beta chain appears in the sequencing data of a study of blood T cells in healthy people across ages. Whole-study results and caveats: Greater diversity and more naive CD4+ cells were seen in long-lived donors than in aged donors.

Per the germline V gene, CDR1 is SNHLY and CDR2 is FYNNEI. Trimming left V 10 bases short and J 0 bases short, with 21 bases between. CDR3 length: 16 residues. Every donor contributed approximately 10 milliliters of peripheral blood by blood draw. Total RNA was extracted at no less than 6 micrograms per sample. Remarks on this clonotype: Antigen: not known.

PCR was performed a second time for 7 to 11 cycles using a sample-barcoded 5' primer and a J-beta primer mix. Each cDNA molecule received a tag from a template-switch adaptor that had 12 random nucleotides. TCRdb fed the 5' RACE reads into MiXCR, producing one record per CDR3 protein. Among 1.5 million to 2 million distinct CDR3 sequences listed, just under 50% were seen once. The gene calls are TRBV2 and TRBJ1-2; the D gene is possibly TRBD1 (6 bases). The TCR originated in a woman between 40 and 55 years old in good health. Sequenced input: blood. The CDR3 sequence is CATREDRAQANYGYTF. The DNA of the CDR3 is TGTGCCACGAGGGAGGACAGAGCACAAGCTAACTATGGCTACACCTTC.